Listed below are T cell receptor beta chains from one sample, sequenced in a study of STAT5B mutations in CD4+ large granular lymphocyte leukemia. The table came from immunoSEQ multiplex PCR; TCRdb's copy has only in-frame clones and leaves some out. The sample lists about 30,000 clones; 70% to 80% were seen once. Specimen: CD4+ T cells from blood buffy coats. The receptor source for this set is a human donor in good health. Both conserved end residues are part of each CDR3. Each record gives: J gene, clone size, V gene, D gene, CDR3 protein, CDR3 DNA. The D gene is left open where the match is weak. Size tells how often a clone was seen (once, few, many) or the class of an expanded clone, and some rows leave it out.

TRBJ1-1 . TRBV5-6 . CASNTYLGGGSTEAFF TGTGCCAGCAACACCTATTTGGGGGGTGGTAGCACTGAAGCTTTCTTT
TRBJ1-4 few TRBV19 . CASSIDQGHEKLFF TGTGCCAGTAGTATAGATCAGGGTCATGAAAAACTGTTTTTT
TRBJ1-2 . TRBV18 . CASSPGQLTPYGYTF TGTGCCAGCTCCCCGGGGCAGCTAACGCCCTATGGCTACACCTTC
TRBJ2-5 . TRBV7-2 . CASSLRREQTQYF TGTGCCAGCAGCTTGAGGAGGGAACAGACCCAGTACTTC
TRBJ1-1 . TRBV2 . CASMGRVLNTEAFF TGTGCCAGCATGGGTAGAGTATTGAACACTGAAGCTTTCTTT
TRBJ2-3 . TRBV7-8 . CASSFGPTDTQYF TGTGCCAGCAGCTTTGGGCCCACAGATACGCAGTATTTT
TRBJ2-7 . TRBV19 . CASNDRLTYEQYF TGTGCCAGTAATGACAGGCTCACCTACGAGCAGTACTTC
TRBJ2-5 . TRBV11-2 TRBD1 CASSPGTGPETQYF TGTGCCAGCAGCCCCGGGACAGGGCCAGAGACCCAGTACTTC
TRBJ2-1 . TRBV19 . CASSRILGGNEQFF TGTGCCAGTAGTAGAATCTTGGGGGGCAATGAGCAGTTCTTC
TRBJ1-1 . TRBV28 . CASSLTGRAIEAFF TGTGCCAGCAGTTTAACAGGGAGGGCGATTGAAGCTTTCTTT
TRBJ1-2 . TRBV4-1 . CASSHQGRAYGYTF TGCGCCAGCAGCCATCAGGGCCGCGCCTATGGCTACACCTTC
TRBJ2-1 . TRBV18 . CASSPPSSYNEQFF TGTGCCAGCTCACCACCAAGCTCCTACAATGAGCAGTTCTTC
TRBJ2-2 . TRBV9 TRBD1 CASSEDRGYTGELFF TGTGCCAGCAGCGAGGACAGGGGTTACACCGGGGAGCTGTTTTTT
TRBJ2-6 once TRBV4-2 . CASSPVGVSGANVLTF TGTGCCAGCAGCCCGGTGGGAGTCTCTGGGGCCAACGTCCTGACTTTC
TRBJ1-1 few TRBV10-3 . CAISGGSTEAFF TGTGCCATCAGTGGGGGGAGCACTGAAGCTTTCTTT
TRBJ1-1 . TRBV27 TRBD1 CASSSRLTGRNTEAFF TGTGCCAGCAGTTCAAGACTGACAGGGAGGAACACTGAAGCTTTCTTT
TRBJ2-7 . TRBV6-5 . CASSYSTGRYEQYF TGTGCCAGCAGTTACTCAACAGGGCGCTACGAGCAGTACTTC
TRBJ1-5 few TRBV6-5 . CASSQQGGSNQPQHF TGTGCCAGCAGTCAGCAGGGTGGTAGCAATCAGCCCCAGCATTTT
TRBJ1-6 . TRBV4-1 . CASSQAPAWGNSPLHF TGCGCCAGCAGCCAAGCTCCGGCATGGGGTAATTCACCCCTCCACTTT
TRBJ1-2 few TRBV7-3 . CASSTQESYGYTF TGTGCCAGCAGCACACAGGAGTCCTATGGCTACACCTTC
TRBJ1-3 . TRBV13 TRBD1 CASSSRLGQGVRGNTIYF TGTGCCAGCAGCTCCCGCCTAGGGCAGGGGGTCCGTGGAAACACCATATATTTT
TRBJ2-7 . TRBV6-1 TRBD1 CAGRTGLAYEQYF TGTGCCGGAAGGACAGGGTTGGCCTACGAGCAGTACTTC
TRBJ1-5 . TRBV5-4 . CASSLGGAGDQPQHF TGTGCCAGCAGCTTGGGAGGGGCAGGGGATCAGCCCCAGCATTTT
TRBJ1-1 . TRBV19 TRBD1 CASSRTGVNTEAFF TGTGCCAGTAGTCGGACAGGGGTGAACACTGAAGCTTTCTTT
TRBJ1-6 . TRBV28 . CASQSNGGVRGTLHF TGTGCCAGCCAATCCAACGGGGGAGTCCGCGGGACCCTCCACTTT
TRBJ2-7 . TRBV5-4 TRBD1 CASSRTGPNSYEQYF TGTGCCAGCAGCAGGACAGGGCCGAACTCCTACGAGCAGTACTTC
TRBJ2-7 once TRBV11-2 . CASSLYWDEQYF TGTGCCAGCAGCCTATATTGGGACGAGCAGTACTTC
TRBJ1-2 . TRBV7-2 . CASSLEARGLDYGYTF TGTGCCAGCAGCTTAGAGGCGCGGGGGCTCGACTATGGCTACACCTTC
TRBJ1-1 few TRBV10-3 . CAISSREFNTEAFF TGTGCCATCAGTTCGAGGGAATTTAACACTGAAGCTTTCTTT
TRBJ1-5 few TRBV21-1 . CASSKGGRQGQNQPQHF TGTGCCAGCAGCAAAGGAGGTCGGCAGGGCCAAAATCAGCCCCAGCATTTT
TRBJ2-7 few TRBV6-1 . CASSDLRPQGNEQYF TGTGCCAGCAGTGACCTGCGCCCCCAGGGGAACGAGCAGTACTTC
TRBJ1-2 few TRBV30 . CAWSPVRGVQNYGYTF TGTGCCTGGAGCCCGGTGCGGGGAGTTCAGAACTATGGCTACACCTTC
TRBJ1-2 . TRBV18 TRBD1 CASSPFGQGATNYGYTF TGTGCCAGCTCACCATTCGGACAGGGCGCCACTAACTATGGCTACACCTTC
TRBJ2-7 . TRBV7-6 . CASSLRTTYEQYF TGTGCCAGCAGCTTACGGACAACCTACGAGCAGTACTTC
TRBJ2-5 . TRBV7-9 . CASSPRGPETQYF TGTGCCAGCAGCCCCAGGGGCCCAGAGACCCAGTACTTC
TRBJ1-1 . TRBV27 . CASSLLMNTEAFF TGTGCCAGCAGTTTACTTATGAACACTGAAGCTTTCTTT
TRBJ1-2 . TRBV7-8 . CASSTRPDSYGYTF TGTGCCAGCAGCACTCGTCCGGACTCTTACGGCTACACCTTC
TRBJ2-7 medium-sized TRBV6-5 TRBD1 CASLIGTGGSGEQYF TGTGCCAGCTTGATAGGAACAGGGGGGTCCGGCGAGCAGTACTTC
TRBJ1-4 . TRBV13 . CASSLTGWTSTNEKLFF TGTGCCAGCAGCCTTACAGGGTGGACCTCCACTAATGAAAAACTGTTTTTT
TRBJ2-1 . TRBV7-6 . CASSPGIGLRPNEQFF TGTGCCAGCAGCCCAGGAATCGGGCTAAGACCCAATGAGCAGTTCTTC
TRBJ2-7 . TRBV15 . CATSRDLVGEQYF TGTGCCACCAGCAGAGATCTTGTGGGCGAGCAGTACTTC
TRBJ1-1 . TRBV6-5 . CASSYSAVKMNTEAFF TGTGCCAGCAGTTACTCGGCGGTGAAAATGAACACTGAAGCTTTCTTT
TRBJ1-4 few TRBV6-1 . CASSARSINEKLFF TGTGCCAGCAGTGCCCGCAGCATTAATGAAAAACTGTTTTTT
TRBJ1-6 . TRBV9 . CASSVDGTISPLHF TGTGCCAGCAGCGTAGACGGGACTATCTCACCCCTCCACTTT
TRBJ1-2 . TRBV30 . CAWSVHIQGTKTSYGYTF TGTGCCTGGAGTGTACATATACAGGGCACAAAGACTTCCTATGGCTACACCTTC
TRBJ2-7 . TRBV7-2 TRBD2 CASSSRLAGDASSYEQYF TGTGCCAGCAGCTCTCGACTAGCGGGGGATGCAAGCTCCTACGAGCAGTACTTC
TRBJ1-2 once TRBV30 . CAWRSDSPYGYTF TGTGCCTGGAGATCAGACAGCCCCTATGGCTACACCTTC
TRBJ1-5 . TRBV27 TRBD1 CASRPGTGGAGQPQHF TGTGCCAGCAGACCCGGGACAGGGGGCGCGGGTCAGCCCCAGCATTTT
TRBJ2-5 few TRBV2 TRBD2 CASSGTSGYQETQYF TGTGCCAGCAGTGGGACTAGCGGTTACCAAGAGACCCAGTACTTC
TRBJ2-1 . TRBV5-1 TRBD2 CASSLLAGGQEQFF TGCGCCAGCAGCTTGCTAGCGGGGGGGCAAGAGCAGTTCTTC
TRBJ1-2 . TRBV28 TRBD1 CASSYGTGSRGYTF TGTGCCAGCAGTTACGGGACAGGGAGTCGGGGCTACACCTTC
TRBJ1-2 . TRBV28 . CASIEGANYGYTF TGTGCCAGCATAGAGGGTGCGAACTATGGCTACACCTTC
TRBJ2-1 . TRBV18 TRBD2 CASSPSGGLNEQFF TGTGCCAGCTCACCTAGCGGGGGGCTTAATGAGCAGTTCTTC
TRBJ2-5 . TRBV14 . CASSQDWAETQYF TGTGCCAGCAGCCAAGATTGGGCAGAGACCCAGTACTTC
TRBJ2-7 few TRBV30 . CAWSVGQGPGEQYF TGTGCCTGGAGTGTAGGTCAGGGTCCAGGCGAGCAGTACTTC
TRBJ1-2 . TRBV28 TRBD1 CASRDRASYGYTF TGTGCCAGCAGGGACAGGGCATCCTATGGCTACACCTTC